Listed here are 11 T cell receptor beta chains from one sample, sequenced in a study of metastatic and nonmetastatic thyroid tumors. Until they underwent thyroid surgery, no patient had received any treatment. TCRdb reassembled clones from the PCR reads with MiXCR. The sample lists thousands of clones, about 26% seen once, with 20% to 30% in the top ten. Sequenced sample: adjacent normal tissue. All receptors derive from a male donor with papillary thyroid cancer or a benign thyroid nodule (not recorded which). Some clones in this sample may be carry-over from other donors' samples.

This clone is medium-sized (0.01 to 0.1%) by share. The chain employs TRBV19 and TRBJ2-5, with TRBD1 matching 10 bases. The V gene end was trimmed by 4 bases and the J gene end by 1 base; junction bases not matched to a gene: 6. The CDR3 has 16 residues. Germline lookup yields CDR1 LNHDA and CDR2 SQIVND (reference sequence). The chain's CDR3 is CASSRGTGEGQETQYF. CDR3 DNA sequence: TGTGCCAGTAGTAGAGGGACAGGGGAGGGCCAAGAGACCCAGTACTTC.

This clone was recorded at least ten times. V and J are TRBV7-3 and TRBJ2-3; D may be TRBD1 (5 bases). Germline CDR1 SGHTA, CDR2 FQGTGA. The CDR3 runs 15 residues. Trimming shortened V by 0 bases and J by 1 base, and 8 bases separated the two germline ends. CDR3 in amino acids: CASSLTGARTDTQYF. The DNA for the CDR3 is TGTGCCAGCAGCTTAACAGGGGCCCGCACAGATACGCAGTATTTT.

This clone has more than one count but fewer than ten. This chain uses TRBV5-5 with TRBJ2-7; the match to TRBD2 covers 7 bases. With 0 bases clipped from V and 5 bases from J, the junction kept 11 bases outside the gene matches. The CDR3 is 16 residues long. From germline, CDR1 is SGHKS and CDR2 YYEKEE (reference sequence). This CDR3 reads CASSLDPGGRGHEQYF. For the CDR3, the DNA is TGTGCCAGCAGCTTGGATCCCGGCGGGAGAGGCCACGAGCAGTACTTC.

At least ten counts were recorded for this clone. The J gene is TRBJ2-5, the V gene TRBV27; 11 bases match TRBD2. The CDR3 is 17 residues long. V dropped 5 bases and J dropped 1; count of bases not matched to a gene: 9. The germline CDR1 and CDR2 sequences are MNHEY and SMNVEV (reference sequence). The CDR3, as DNA: TGTGCCAGCAGTACCCGACTAGCGGGACCCCTCCAAGAGACCCAGTACTTC. As protein: CASSTRLAGPLQETQYF.

This clone was detected many times. J is TRBJ2-7 and V is TRBV28; 9 bases fit TRBD1. The CDR3 runs 15 residues. CDR1 is MDHEN and CDR2 is SYDVKM in the germline V gene. Trimming took 7 bases from V and 3 from J; bases not matched to a gene: 10. CDR3 protein: CASTHPGQGLYEQYF. The CDR3 DNA is TGTGCCAGCACCCACCCGGGACAGGGCCTCTACGAGCAGTACTTC.

In its sample, this clone was seen many times. The chain links TRBV2 to TRBJ2-1; 13 bases align to TRBD2. CDR3 size: 18 residues. The V gene's germline CDR1 is SNHLY and CDR2 FYNNEI. V lost 6 bases, J lost 1 base, and 9 bases stayed unmatched. The CDR3: CASSLTSGRVRSYNEQFF. The CDR3 nucleotides are TGTGCCAGCAGCCTCACTAGCGGGAGGGTTCGGTCCTACAATGAGCAGTTCTTC.

Comment on this clone: A much larger clone sits a single nucleotide away, making a read error possible. The DNA is left out, because the CDR3 cannot be placed on it with certainty; the CDR3 is given as TCRdb lists it. The V call is TRBV5-4, the J call TRBJ1-6; no DNA check was done on the table's D call, TRBD1. Germline CDR1 and CDR2: SGHNT and YYREEE (reference sequence). The CDR3 numbers 14 amino acids, ends counted. CDR3 loop: CASSWGQGNSPLQF.

This clone was counted a few times. The CDR3 ends on some other residue instead of the conserved phenylalanine or tryptophan, so this is likely a read error. This chain joins TRBV25-1 and TRBJ2-5; 13 bases match TRBD2. In germline, CDR1 is MGHDK, CDR2 SYGVNS. CDR3 length equals 15 residues. This CDR3 is CASSEGTSGEENQYL. CDR3 coding DNA: TGTGCCAGCAGTGAAGGGACTAGCGGGGAAGAGAACCAGTACTTA.

In this sample, this clone turned up many times. The gene calls are TRBV4-1 and TRBJ1-3; D remains ambiguous. Looked up from germline, CDR1 is MGHRA and CDR2 is YSYEKL. The V and J ends lost 2 bases and 2 bases respectively, with 10 bases between them. The CDR3 is made up of 15 amino acids. The CDR3 sequence: CASSQPRPTGNTIYF. The CDR3, as DNA: TGCGCCAGCAGCCAACCCAGACCAACTGGAAACACCATATATTTT.

The rearrangement uses TRBV2 and TRBJ1-6; TRBD1 might be the D (5 bases). Germline V gene sequence: CDR1 SNHLY, CDR2 FYNNEI. The V gene lost 6 bases and the J gene lost 8 bases, with 14 bases spanning the gap. This CDR3 spans 14 amino acids. The CDR3 nucleotides are TGTGCCAGCAGGCCTACCCGGGGGTATTCACCCCTCCACTTT. As protein: CASRPTRGYSPLHF. Full variable domain (rest looked up from reference TRBV2 and TRBJ1-6): EPEVTQTPSHQVTQMGQEVILRCVPISNHLYFYWYRQILGQKVEFLVSFYNNEISEKSEIFDDQFSVERPDGSNFTLKIRSTKLEDSAMYFCASRPTRGYSPLHFGNGTRLTVT.

This clone has at least ten counts. The genes are TRBV4-1 and TRBJ1-3; perhaps TRBD1 as D (6 bases). The germline gives CDR1 MGHRA, CDR2 YSYEKL. Trimming took 3 bases from V and 0 from J, leaving 12 bases between them. The CDR3 is made up of 16 amino acids. CDR3 bases: TGCGCCAGCAGCCAGGCCGACAGGTACTCTGGAAACACCATATATTTT. This translates into CASSQADRYSGNTIYF.